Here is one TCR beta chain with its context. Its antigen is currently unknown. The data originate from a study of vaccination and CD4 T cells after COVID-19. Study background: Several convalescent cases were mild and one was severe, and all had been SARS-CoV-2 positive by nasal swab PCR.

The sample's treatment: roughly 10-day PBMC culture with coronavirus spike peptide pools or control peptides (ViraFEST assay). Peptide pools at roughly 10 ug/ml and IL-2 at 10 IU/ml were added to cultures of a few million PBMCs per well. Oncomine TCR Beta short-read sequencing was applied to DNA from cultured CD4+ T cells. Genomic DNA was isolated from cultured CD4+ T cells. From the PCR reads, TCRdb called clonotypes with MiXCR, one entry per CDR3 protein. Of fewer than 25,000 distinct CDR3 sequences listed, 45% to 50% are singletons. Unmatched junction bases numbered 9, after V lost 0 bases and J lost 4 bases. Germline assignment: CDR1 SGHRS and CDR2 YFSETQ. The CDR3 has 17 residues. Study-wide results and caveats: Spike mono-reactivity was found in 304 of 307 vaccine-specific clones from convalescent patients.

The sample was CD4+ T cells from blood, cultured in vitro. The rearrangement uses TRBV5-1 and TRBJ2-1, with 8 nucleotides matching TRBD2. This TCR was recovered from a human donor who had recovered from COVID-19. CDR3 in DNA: TGCGCCAGCAGCTTGGGCGGGGGGCTAGCCCTTTACAATGAGCAGTTCTTC. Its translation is CASSLGGGLALYNEQFF.